A single sample gave rise to the 19 T cell receptor beta chains below, sequenced in a study of blood T cell repertoires in COVID-19. Repertoires were generated with immunoSEQ multiplex PCR, while TCRdb's copy carries only in-frame clones and drops some. The sample carries roughly 200,000 clones, 82% recorded once. The specimen sequenced was peripheral blood. These receptor sequences come from a woman at least 80 years old with COVID-19, enrolled during active disease.

This clone has just one count. V gene TRBV7-2 combines with J gene TRBJ2-2; 10 positions agree with TRBD1. J was trimmed by 6 bases and V by 1 base; bases with no gene match: 2. CDR1 is SGHTA, CDR2 FQGNSA, per germline. The CDR3 contains 15 residues. CDR3 bases: TGTGCCAGCAGCTTAGGAGGGACAGGGGCCGGGGAGCTGTTTTTT. Protein sequence: CASSLGGTGAGELFF.

The chain combines TRBV19 with TRBJ2-2, with 8 bases identical to TRBD1. This CDR3 is 16 amino acids long. Trimming at V came to 1 base and at J to 5 bases, leaving 6 bases not matched to a gene. CDR1 is LNHDA, CDR2 SQIVND, per germline (reference sequence). CDR3 bases: TGTGCCAGTAGTATAGTGAGGACAGGGAATACCGGGGAGCTGTTTTTT. The encoded protein is CASSIVRTGNTGELFF. Full variable domain (remainder filled in from reference TRBV19 and TRBJ2-2): DGGITQSPKYLFRKEGQNVTLSCEQNLNHDAMYWYRQDPGQGLRLIYYSQIVNDFQKGDIAEGYSVSREKKESFPLTVTSAQKNPTAFYLCASSIVRTGNTGELFFGEGSRLTVL.

The rearrangement links TRBV18 to TRBJ2-2; perhaps TRBD1 as D (6 bases). Germline CDR1 KGHSH, CDR2 LQKENI. V shed 2 bases and J shed 6 bases, with 10 bases lying between them. This CDR3 comprises 14 residues. The DNA of the CDR3 is TGTGCCAGCTCACCAGCAGGGGTAGCCGGGGAGCTGTTTTTT. It specifies CASSPAGVAGELFF.

In the case of this clone: Other DNA sequences in this sample translate to the same CDR3. V usage is TRBV5-1 and J usage is TRBJ1-2; no clear D gene. The CDR3 has 13 residues. V was trimmed by 4 bases and J by 2 bases, leaving 9 bases between them. CDR1 is SGHRS, CDR2 YFSETQ, per germline. The CDR3 coding sequence is TGCGCCAGCAGCCTTGGCCAGAACTATGGCTACACCTTC. Residues: CASSLGQNYGYTF. Variable domain in full (rest from reference TRBV5-1 and TRBJ1-2): KAGVTQTPRYLIKTRGQQVTLSCSPISGHRSVSWYQQTPGQGLQFLFEYFSETQRNKGNFPGRFSGRQFSNSRSEMNVSTLELGDSALYLCASSLGQNYGYTFGSGTRLTVV.

V gene TRBV7-3 combines with J gene TRBJ2-3; D is perhaps TRBD1 (5 bases). The CDR3 extends over 14 amino acids. Trimming cost V 5 bases and J 2 bases, with 11 bases left between them. Per the germline V gene, CDR1 is SGHTA and CDR2 is FQGTGA. CDR3 DNA sequence: TGTGCCAGCAGCCAAACAGGAACCACAGATACGCAGTATTTT. Amino acids: CASSQTGTTDTQYF.

The gene calls are TRBV18 and TRBJ2-5, with D perhaps matching TRBD1 (6 bases). From germline, CDR1 is KGHSH and CDR2 LQKENI. V lost 3 bases and J 1 base, leaving 6 bases between the germline ends. The CDR3 length is 13 residues. CDR3: CASSPGAQETQYF. The CDR3 DNA is TGTGCCAGCTCACCGGGGGCCCAAGAGACCCAGTACTTC.

The chain couples TRBV10-2 to TRBJ1-2; TRBD1 agrees at 8 bases. This CDR3 spans 14 amino acids. Germline V gene data show CDR1 as WSHSY and CDR2 as SAAADI. The trim removed 6 bases at V and 6 bases at J, leaving 9 bases unmatched. CDR3 amino acids: CASSARDRIHGYTF. For the CDR3, the DNA is TGCGCCAGCAGCGCCCGGGACAGGATCCATGGCTACACCTTC.

This clone was found once. The chain uses TRBV10-1 and TRBJ2-3; the match to TRBD2 covers 9 bases. The germline CDR1 and CDR2 sequences are WNHNN and SYGVQD (reference sequence). The CDR3 has 13 amino acids. Unmatched junction bases numbered 1, after V lost 4 bases and J lost 5 bases. For the CDR3, the DNA is TGCGCCAGCAGTGGGACTAGCGTAGATACGCAGTATTTT. Translated, it gives CASSGTSVDTQYF.

The CDR3 DNA is TGTGCCAGCAGCCAAGTTGGAGGAGACCAAGAGACCCAGTACTTC. It translates to CASSQVGGDQETQYF. The chain uses TRBV3-1 (or the pseudogene TRBV3-2) and TRBJ2-5, with a possible D match to TRBD2 (5 bases). CDR3 length: 15 amino acids. The germline V gene encodes CDR1 LGHDT and CDR2 YNNKEL (reference sequence). Trimming shortened V by 1 base and J by 0 bases, and 9 bases separated the two germline ends.

The chain carries TRBV28 and TRBJ1-4; 7 positions match TRBD1. V was pared by 3 bases and J by 8 bases, with 9 bases of the junction left unmatched. The CDR3 totals 15 residues. Germline V CDR1 and CDR2: MDHEN, SYDVKM. For the CDR3, the DNA is TGTGCCAGCAGTTTCGCCAGGACAGGAGGAGAAAAACTGTTTTTT. Translation: CASSFARTGGEKLFF.

J is TRBJ2-3 and V is TRBV7-2, with 11 bases matching TRBD2. CDR1 is SGHTA, CDR2 FQGNSA, per germline. Trimming removed 3 bases from V and 4 bases from J; junction bases left unmatched: 3. This CDR3 contains 15 residues. This CDR3 reads CASSFDSGRADTQYF. Written as DNA, the CDR3 is TGTGCCAGCAGCTTTGATAGCGGGAGGGCAGATACGCAGTATTTT. The whole variable domain, filled in from reference TRBV7-2 and TRBJ2-3, reads GAGVSQSPSNKVTEKGKDVELRCDPISGHTALYWYRQSLGQGLEFLIYFQGNSAPDKSGLPSDRFSAERTGGSVSTLTIQRTQQEDSAVYLCASSFDSGRADTQYFGPGTRLTVL.

The CDR3 DNA reads as TGTGCCAGCAGTTACTCACTGGGGGCAGGGGACACTGAAGCTTTCTTT. Translating it yields CASSYSLGAGDTEAFF. J is TRBJ1-1 and V is TRBV6-5; possibly TRBD1 for D (6 bases). There are 16 residues in the CDR3. Germline values: CDR1 MNHEY, CDR2 SVGAGI. Trimming took 0 bases from V and 3 from J, leaving 14 bases between them.

Only one count was recorded for this clone. The J gene is TRBJ2-1, the V gene TRBV9; a weak D match, TRBD1 (5 bases). Between the trimmed V and J ends, which lost 0 bases and 7 bases, there was a span of 20 bases. In germline, CDR1 is SGDLS, CDR2 YYNGEE. The CDR3 spans 17 residues. The CDR3 DNA reads as TGTGCCAGCAGCGTAGATCGGAAGGGGAAGGGTTTGAATGAGCAGTTCTTC. Protein: CASSVDRKGKGLNEQFF.

The rearrangement uses TRBV5-5 and TRBJ1-2; maybe TRBD1 (6 bases). CDR3 length: 15 amino acids. The V end lost 1 base, the J end lost 6 bases, and 16 bases lay between the germline ends. The germline CDR1 and CDR2 sequences are SGHKS and YYEKEE (reference sequence). The CDR3 nucleotides read TGTGCCAGCAGCTTGCTTGGGACACGGGGGGATGGCTACACCTTC. Protein: CASSLLGTRGDGYTF.

The chain links TRBV20-1 to TRBJ2-1; TRBD2 is a possible D gene (6 bases). Per the germline V gene, CDR1 is DFQATT and CDR2 is SNEGSKA (reference sequence). V shed 8 bases and J shed 15 bases, with 17 bases lying between them. The CDR3 sequence is 10 residues long. CDR3 residues: CSPSRDFGFF. In DNA, the CDR3 is TGCAGTCCTTCCCGGGACTTCGGGTTCTTC.

The chain has TRBV19 and TRBJ1-4; 10 nucleotides align to TRBD1. From germline, CDR1 is LNHDA and CDR2 SQIVND (reference sequence). Trimming took 6 bases from V and 2 from J; bases not matched to a gene: 3. CDR3 length: 15 residues. The DNA of the CDR3 is TGTGCCAGTAGGACAGGGGGCAGGACTAATGAAAAACTGTTTTTT. It encodes CASRTGGRTNEKLFF.

The chain joins TRBV5-1 to TRBJ2-2, with 8 bases identical to TRBD1. This CDR3 spans 16 amino acids. Germline-derived CDR1 and CDR2 are SGHRS and YFSETQ. Trimming at V came to 0 bases and at J to 1 base, leaving 2 bases not matched to a gene. CDR3 coding DNA: TGCGCCAGCAGCTTGGCTGGGACAGGGAACACCGGGGAGCTGTTTTTT. This gives the protein CASSLAGTGNTGELFF.

CDR3 in amino acids: CASSYGNRGGEKLFF. CDR3 DNA sequence: TGTGCCAGCAGTTATGGAAACAGGGGGGGAGAAAAACTGTTTTTT. This chain links TRBV6-5 with TRBJ1-4; 8 bases align to TRBD1. The length of the CDR3 is 15 residues. Germline CDR1 and CDR2: MNHEY and SVGAGI. V lost 3 bases, J lost 8 bases, and 8 bases stayed unmatched.

The chain joins TRBV19 to TRBJ1-3, with 7 bases aligning to TRBD1. The CDR3 consists of 16 residues. V lost 4 bases and J lost 4; bases outside the gene matches: 10. CDR1 is LNHDA and CDR2 is SQIVND in the germline V gene (reference sequence). Here the CDR3 reads CASSRPGTARGNTIYF. CDR3 DNA: TGTGCCAGTAGTAGACCCGGGACAGCAAGAGGAAACACCATATATTTT.